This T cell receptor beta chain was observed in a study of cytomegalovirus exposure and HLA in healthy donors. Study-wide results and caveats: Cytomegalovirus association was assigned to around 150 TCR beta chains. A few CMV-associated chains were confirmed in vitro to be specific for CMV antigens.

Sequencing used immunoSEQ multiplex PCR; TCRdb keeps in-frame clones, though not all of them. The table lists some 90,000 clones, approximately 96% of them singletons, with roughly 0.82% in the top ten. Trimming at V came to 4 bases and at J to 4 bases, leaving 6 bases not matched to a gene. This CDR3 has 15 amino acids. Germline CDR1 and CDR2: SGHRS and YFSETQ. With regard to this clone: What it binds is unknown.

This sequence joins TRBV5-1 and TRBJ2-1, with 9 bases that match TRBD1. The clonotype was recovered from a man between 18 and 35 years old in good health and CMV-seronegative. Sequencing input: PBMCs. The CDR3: CASSPGQGYYNEQFF. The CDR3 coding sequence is TGCGCCAGCAGCCCGGGACAGGGCTATTACAATGAGCAGTTCTTC.